This T cell receptor beta chain was sequenced for a study of blood T cell repertoires in COVID-19. Study information: Samples came from the United States, Italy and Spain, spanning acute and convalescent COVID-19. T cells, B-cell-depleted T cells, or PBMCs provided the cDNA or gDNA that served as material.

After removal of 5 bases from V and 7 bases from J, the junction contained 7 bases not matched to a gene. The CDR3 has 15 residues. Germline V gene sequence: CDR1 MNHEY, CDR2 SVGAGI. Per the original data handling: Estimates of nucleated cell counts were drawn from the amplification of reference gene primers. Only in-frame clones appear in the TCRdb table, and some are missing; sequencing was by immunoSEQ multiplex PCR. The V and J calls and clone size come from that table; D and trimming were worked out from the DNA. Among over 200,000 clones listed, almost 90% were seen once. Sequencing used peripheral blood. The chain combines TRBV6-5 with TRBJ2-1, with 11 bases aligning to TRBD2. This TCR came from a man between 18 and 35 years old with active or convalescent COVID-19. The CDR3 here is CASSNSGRGYNEQFF. The CDR3 region has the DNA TGTGCCAGCAGTAATAGCGGGAGGGGTTATAATGAGCAGTTCTTC.